This T cell receptor (beta chain) was documented in a study of CD8+ T cells in alopecia areata (dated 2018 in TCRdb). The study in broad terms: Treated patients were enrolled in an open-label pilot trial of oral tofacitinib, 5 to 10 mg twice daily, for moderate-to-severe alopecia areata. In both human patients and the C3H/HeJ mouse model, the study applied high-throughput TCRbeta sequencing to look at T cell clonal expansion in alopecia areata. immunoSEQ multiplex PCR using 35 Vbeta forward primers and 13 Jbeta reverse primers was used to amplify TCRbeta CDR3 regions. Tofacitinib was administered for 6 to 18 months, and 6 months of follow-up off drug were then conducted to assess delayed response and recurrence. Scalp clonality was compared among normal scalp (n=4), patchy alopecia areata scalp (n=8), and alopecia totalis/universalis scalp (n=8). RNA was extracted with the PAXgene miRNA kit for fixed scalp, the miRNeasy kit for PBMCs, and the RNeasy kit for mouse skin. In humans, TCRbeta sequencing was performed on scalp tissue and on sorted CD4+ and CD8+ peripheral blood T cells from healthy controls and from patients with patchy or totalis/universalis alopecia areata. Biopsies were taken from tofacitinib-treated patients at baseline and at 4 and 24 weeks of treatment, and a later scalp biopsy was taken in several of the tofacitinib-treated patients. Broader findings and caveats from the paper: Resident alphabeta T cells in normal human skin are also sequenced, complicating scalp TCR repertoire analysis, unlike mouse skin dominated by gammadelta T cells. Lesional scalp, especially in alopecia totalis/universalis, showed higher clonality and more expanded CD8+ clones than normal scalp, suggesting antigenic drive. Shared TCR sequences between patients were less evident than in mice, which may be partly attributable to HLA diversity in the patient population.

The time point label on this specimen signifies: baseline before oral tofacitinib. Lesional scalp punch biopsies and peripheral blood were obtained from alopecia areata patients. PBMCs were isolated by density centrifugation and stained for CD3, CD4 and CD8, and CD4+ and CD8+ T cells were sorted on a FACSAria. Library preparation employed the immunoSEQ multiplex PCR assay. RNA was extracted from all samples and reverse transcribed into cDNA, which served as template for TCR sequencing. SuperScript III was used to make first-strand cDNA, primed with a 2:1 mix of oligo-dT and random hexamers. A synthetic immune receptor repertoire was used to measure amplification bias, and any remaining bias was corrected computationally. As for the original processing: After raw reads were preprocessed to remove errors, the CDR3 was defined following IMGT conventions as running from the conserved cysteine to phenylalanine. Clonality was calculated as 1 minus Shannon entropy normalized by log2 of the number of productive unique TCRs. Scalp TCRbeta sequences were cross-referenced with sorted blood CD4 and CD8 repertoires so that the CD4 or CD8 identity of scalp clones could be inferred. The table comes from immuneACCESS by way of TCRdb, which keeps in-frame sequences with V and J called. Part of the clones is missing from these tables; in studies checked, under half for an unresolved V gene and the rest for unknown reasons. V and J calls and clone size are those listed in that table; D and trimming were worked out from the DNA. Counted in this sample were about 150,000 clones; around 55% of them appeared once. The ten top clones hold roughly 21% of the sample.

The germline V gene yields SQVTM for CDR1 and ANQGSEA for CDR2. From its cysteine to its phenylalanine, the CDR3 spans 13 amino acids. The sequence is cut down to CDR3 DNA, 39 bases in frame from base 1. At the junction V is shortened by 3 bases and J by 3 bases, with 11 bases in between. A few counts support this clone. It has no known antigen specificity. Per-base quality was not reported, and no clone a single base away is much larger than it. Recombination joined TRBV29-1 with TRBJ2-5, with the D gene too uncertain to name. This clonotype was sampled from a human donor with alopecia areata. The specimen comprised CD8+ T cells sorted from blood, sampled at week 0. The encoded CDR3 is CSVEPAGKETQYF. The DNA reads as follows: TGCAGCGTTGAGCCGGCAGGAAAAGAGACCCAGTACTTC.